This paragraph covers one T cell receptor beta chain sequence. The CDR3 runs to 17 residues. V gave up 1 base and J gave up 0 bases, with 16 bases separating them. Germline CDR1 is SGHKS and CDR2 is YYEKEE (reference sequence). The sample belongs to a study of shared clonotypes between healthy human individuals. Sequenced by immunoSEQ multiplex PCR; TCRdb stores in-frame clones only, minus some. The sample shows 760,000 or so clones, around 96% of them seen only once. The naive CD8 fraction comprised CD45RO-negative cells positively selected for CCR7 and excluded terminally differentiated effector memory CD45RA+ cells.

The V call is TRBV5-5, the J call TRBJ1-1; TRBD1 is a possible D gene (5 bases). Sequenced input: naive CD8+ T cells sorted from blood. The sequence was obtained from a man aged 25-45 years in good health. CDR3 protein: CASSLIGGASLNTEAFF. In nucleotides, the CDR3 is TGTGCCAGCAGCTTGATTGGCGGGGCTTCGTTGAACACTGAAGCTTTCTTT.